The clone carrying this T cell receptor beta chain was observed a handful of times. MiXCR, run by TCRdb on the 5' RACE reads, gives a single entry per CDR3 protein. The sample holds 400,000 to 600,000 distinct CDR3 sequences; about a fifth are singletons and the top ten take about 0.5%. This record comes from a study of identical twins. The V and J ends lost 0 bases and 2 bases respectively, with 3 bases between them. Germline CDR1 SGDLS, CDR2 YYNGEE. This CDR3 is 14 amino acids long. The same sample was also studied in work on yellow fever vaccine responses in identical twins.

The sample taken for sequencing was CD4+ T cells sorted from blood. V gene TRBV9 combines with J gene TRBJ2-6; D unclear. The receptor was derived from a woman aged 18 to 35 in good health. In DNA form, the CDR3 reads TGTGCCAGCAGCGTAGGTCCTGGGGCCAACGTCCTGACTTTC. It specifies CASSVGPGANVLTF.